This TCR beta chain was obtained from a study of beta chain features in type 1 diabetes. The germline V gene has CDR1 SGHTA and CDR2 FQGNSA. The CDR3 contains 13 residues. Trimming shortened V by 1 base and J by 4 bases, and 6 bases separated the two germline ends. The entirety of the isolated RNA underwent reverse transcription, so expressed TCRB transcripts were sequenced. Libraries were prepared by immunoSEQ multiplex PCR; TCRdb keeps only in-frame clonotypes and omits some of them. The sample lists roughly 60,000 clones, around three fifths occurring once. V and J are TRBV7-2 and TRBJ2-3; D is ambiguous. This clonotype was sampled from a woman aged 18-29 years in good health. The sequenced material came from Tregs from blood. CDR3 sequence (DNA): TGTGCCAGCAGCTTAGGCGGTCCAGATACGCAGTATTTT. Residues: CASSLGGPDTQYF.